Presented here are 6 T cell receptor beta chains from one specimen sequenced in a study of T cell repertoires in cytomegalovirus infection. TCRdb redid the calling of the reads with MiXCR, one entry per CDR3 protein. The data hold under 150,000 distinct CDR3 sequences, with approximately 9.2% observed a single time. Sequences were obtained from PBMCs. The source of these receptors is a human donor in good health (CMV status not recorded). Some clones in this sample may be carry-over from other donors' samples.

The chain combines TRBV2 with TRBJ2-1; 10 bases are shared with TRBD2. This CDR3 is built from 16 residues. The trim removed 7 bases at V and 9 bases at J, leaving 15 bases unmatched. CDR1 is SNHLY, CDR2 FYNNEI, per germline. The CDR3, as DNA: TGTGCCAGCACTTTGTACGAGAAGCGGGGGGGCCTTGAGCAGTTCTTC. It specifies CASTLYEKRGGLEQFF.

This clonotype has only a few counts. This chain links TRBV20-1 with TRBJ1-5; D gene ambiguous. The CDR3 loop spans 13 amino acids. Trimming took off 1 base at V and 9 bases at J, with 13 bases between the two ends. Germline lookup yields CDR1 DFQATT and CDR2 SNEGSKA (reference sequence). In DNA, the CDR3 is TGCAGTGCTAGAGCCGTCGCCCTCGGGCCCCAGCATTTT. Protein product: CSARAVALGPQHF.

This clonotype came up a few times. CDR3 coding DNA: TGCAGTGCTTCGACAGGCTATGGCTACACCTTC. Translated: CSASTGYGYTF. This chain connects TRBV20-1 to TRBJ1-2, with D possibly TRBD1 on 6 matching bases. CDR1 and CDR2 (germline): DFQATT, SNEGSKA (reference sequence). The V end was cut by 5 bases, the J end by 4 bases, with 8 bases between. There are 11 residues in the CDR3.

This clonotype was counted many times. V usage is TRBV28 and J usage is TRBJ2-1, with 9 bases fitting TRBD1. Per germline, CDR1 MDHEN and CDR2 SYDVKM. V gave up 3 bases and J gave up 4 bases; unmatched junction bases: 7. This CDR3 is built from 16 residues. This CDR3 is CASSLQGQGGYNEQFF. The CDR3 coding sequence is TGTGCCAGCAGTTTGCAGGGACAGGGTGGGTACAATGAGCAGTTCTTC.

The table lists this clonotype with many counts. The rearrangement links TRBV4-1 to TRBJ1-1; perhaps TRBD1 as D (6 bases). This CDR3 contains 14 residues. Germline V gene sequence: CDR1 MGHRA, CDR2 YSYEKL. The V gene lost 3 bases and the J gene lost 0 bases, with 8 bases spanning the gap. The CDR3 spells CASSQGHLNTEAFF. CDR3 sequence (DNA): TGCGCCAGCAGCCAGGGACACTTGAACACTGAAGCTTTCTTT.

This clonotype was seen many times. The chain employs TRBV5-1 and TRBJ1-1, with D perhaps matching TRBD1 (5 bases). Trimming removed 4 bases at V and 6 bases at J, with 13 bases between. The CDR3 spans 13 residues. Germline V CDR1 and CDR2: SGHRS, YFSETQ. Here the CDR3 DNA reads TGCGCCAGCAGCCCTGACAGTATTCCTGAAGCTTTCTTT. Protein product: CASSPDSIPEAFF.